One and the same sample provided the 20 T cell receptor beta chains below, sequenced in a study of lymphopenia after photon versus proton radiotherapy. The method was immunoSEQ multiplex PCR; TCRdb's version includes in-frame clones alone and lacks a portion of them. The data show roughly 30,000 clones, almost 90% seen once. The input for sequencing was peripheral blood, taken from a patient treated with photon-based radiotherapy. Source of these receptors: a woman in her fifties or sixties with pancreatic cancer.

The chain joins TRBV7-9 to TRBJ2-1, with 13 bases matching TRBD2. The CDR3 loop spans 15 amino acids. CDR1 and CDR2 from the germline V gene are SEHNR and FQNEAQ (reference sequence). J lost 10 bases, V lost 5 bases, and 8 bases had no gene match. The CDR3 spells CASSAGTSGILEQFF. In DNA, the CDR3 is TGTGCCAGCAGCGCCGGGACTAGCGGGATATTGGAGCAGTTCTTC.

The CDR3 nucleotides are TGTGCCAGCAGCCGGACGTCTGAAAGCACAGATACGCAGTATTTT. This encodes CASSRTSESTDTQYF. The J gene is TRBJ2-3, the V gene TRBV5-4; D call uncertain. CDR1 SGHNT and CDR2 YYREEE come from the germline V gene (reference sequence). This CDR3 has 15 amino acids. Trimming removed 4 bases from V and 0 bases from J, with 12 bases in between.

V usage is TRBV2 and J usage is TRBJ1-4, with D possibly matching TRBD1 (5 bases). The V and J ends lost 4 bases and 6 bases respectively, with 15 bases between them. This CDR3 has 15 amino acids. Germline assignment: CDR1 SNHLY and CDR2 FYNNEI. CDR3 sequence (DNA): TGTGCCAGCAGTGGTCAGGGTGGATTGCATGAAAAACTGTTTTTT. As protein: CASSGQGGLHEKLFF.

This chain uses TRBV30 with TRBJ1-2, with D tentatively TRBD1 (6 bases). The CDR3 contains 12 residues. In germline, CDR1 is GTSNPN, CDR2 SVGIG (reference sequence). The V gene lost 0 bases and the J gene lost 8 bases, with 10 bases spanning the gap. The CDR3 DNA reads TGTGCCTGGAGTGTAGCCAGGGGAGGCTACACCTTC. It encodes CAWSVARGGYTF.

The rearrangement joins TRBV6-6 to TRBJ1-5; a weak D match, TRBD1 (6 bases). The CDR3 is 13 amino acids. Germline V lookup: CDR1 MNHNY, CDR2 SVGAGI (reference sequence). The V end lost 8 bases, the J end lost 7 bases, and 15 bases lay between the germline ends. As DNA, the CDR3 is TGTGCCAGCCACAGGGTTTCAGGGCAGCCCCAGCATTTT. It specifies CASHRVSGQPQHF.

The chain recombines TRBV4-3 with TRBJ2-1; D is uncertain. Between the trimmed V and J ends, which lost 3 bases and 6 bases, there was a span of 15 bases. The CDR3 is made up of 15 amino acids. Germline V gene data show CDR1 as LGHNA and CDR2 as YSLEER. The CDR3 sequence: CASSQAGGPPNEQFF. CDR3 sequence (DNA): TGCGCCAGCAGCCAGGCCGGTGGGCCCCCCAATGAGCAGTTCTTC.

This CDR3 reads CASSLARATGELFF. The CDR3 region has the DNA TGTGCCAGCAGCTTAGCGCGGGCGACCGGGGAGCTGTTTTTT. This rearrangement joins TRBV7-6 to TRBJ2-2, with D possibly matching TRBD2 (5 bases). CDR1 and CDR2 from the germline V gene are SGHVS and FNYEAQ. Trimming removed 0 bases from V and 5 bases from J, with 7 bases in between. The CDR3 has 14 amino acids.

This chain links TRBV5-6 with TRBJ1-2; the D is unclear. This CDR3 has 12 residues. The V gene lost 0 bases and the J gene lost 8 bases, with 8 bases spanning the gap. The germline gives CDR1 SGHDT, CDR2 YYEEEE. The CDR3 sequence: CASSLEKNGYTF. CDR3 DNA sequence: TGTGCCAGCAGCTTGGAAAAGAACGGCTACACCTTC. The variable domain in full, with the rest retrieved from reference TRBV5-6 and TRBJ1-2, is DAGVTQSPTHLIKTRGQQVTLRCSPKSGHDTVSWYQQALGQGPQFIFQYYEEEERQRGNFPDRFSGHQFPNYSSELNVNALLLGDSALYLCASSLEKNGYTFGSGTRLTVV.

The chain is built from TRBV2 and TRBJ1-2, with D perhaps matching TRBD1 (6 bases). The germline V gene encodes CDR1 SNHLY and CDR2 FYNNEI. V lost 4 bases, J lost 1 base, and 10 bases lay in between. The CDR3 is made up of 14 amino acids. The chain's CDR3 is CASSVRQDNYGYTF. CDR3 in DNA: TGTGCCAGCAGTGTTCGACAGGATAACTATGGCTACACCTTC.

The gene calls are TRBV7-6 and TRBJ2-2; TRBD1 might be the D (6 bases). The V end was cut by 1 base, the J end by 1 base, with 10 bases between. The V gene's germline CDR1 is SGHVS and CDR2 FNYEAQ. The CDR3 totals 16 residues. CDR3 sequence: CASSLVGTQNTGELFF. In DNA, the CDR3 is TGTGCCAGCAGCTTAGTAGGGACACAGAACACCGGGGAGCTGTTTTTT.

The chain carries TRBV5-5 and TRBJ2-2; D remains ambiguous. Trimming stripped 0 bases from V and 2 bases from J, with 8 bases between. From germline, CDR1 is SGHKS and CDR2 YYEKEE (reference sequence). The CDR3 loop spans 15 amino acids. The CDR3 reads CASSLGWGNTGELFF. CDR3 DNA: TGTGCCAGCAGCTTGGGGTGGGGAAACACCGGGGAGCTGTTTTTT.

J is TRBJ1-5 and V is TRBV2; the D is unclear. Germline CDR1 and CDR2: SNHLY and FYNNEI. CDR3 size: 13 residues. As DNA, the CDR3 is TGTGCTTCCCGGCCCGACAGCAATCAGCCCCAGCATTTT. The encoded protein is CASRPDSNQPQHF.

The chain links TRBV7-2 to TRBJ2-7, with 10 bases that match TRBD1. This CDR3 contains 16 residues. V shed 5 bases and J 6 bases; nucleotides not matched to a gene: 13. Germline V gene sequence: CDR1 SGHTA, CDR2 FQGNSA. The CDR3 region is CASSIIRGQGNSEQYF. The CDR3 DNA reads TGTGCCAGCAGCATCATTAGGGGACAGGGGAACTCCGAGCAGTACTTC.

This chain links TRBV4-1 with TRBJ2-2; D is ambiguous. CDR1 MGHRA and CDR2 YSYEKL come from the germline V gene. The CDR3 extends over 13 amino acids. Trimming took 0 bases from V and 9 from J, leaving 8 bases between them. CDR3 residues: CASSQELNRELFF. Here the CDR3 DNA reads TGCGCCAGCAGCCAAGAGCTGAACAGGGAGCTGTTTTTT.

This rearrangement joins TRBV7-2 to TRBJ2-1; D not certain. Germline CDR1 reads SGHTA; CDR2 reads FQGNSA. CDR3 length: 15 residues. Trimming took 4 bases from V and 2 from J, leaving 12 bases between them. CDR3 nucleotide sequence: TGTGCCAGCAGCTCCGCTAGGGATCCCTACAATGAGCAGTTCTTC. Its translation is CASSSARDPYNEQFF.

This clone was seen more than once but under ten times. The chain has TRBV7-2 and TRBJ2-2, with D perhaps TRBD2 (5 bases). Looked up from germline, CDR1 is SGHTA and CDR2 is FQGNSA. The CDR3 runs to 15 residues. V lost 5 bases and J lost 2, with 12 bases in between. CDR3 in DNA: TGTGCCAGCAGCAAATGGACTGGAAACACCGGGGAGCTGTTTTTT. Its protein is CASSKWTGNTGELFF.

The rearrangement uses TRBV7-3 and TRBJ2-2; weak D call: TRBD2 (6 bases). This CDR3 spans 14 amino acids. In germline, CDR1 is SGHTA, CDR2 FQGTGA. Trimming left V 6 bases short and J 6 bases short, with 14 bases between. The CDR3 protein is CASRPGEVAGELFF. The CDR3, as DNA: TGTGCCAGCAGACCCGGGGAGGTGGCCGGGGAGCTGTTTTTT.

The rearrangement links TRBV11-1 to TRBJ1-1, with D possibly matching TRBD1 (5 bases). The CDR3 has 13 residues. In germline, CDR1 is SGHAT, CDR2 FQDESV (reference sequence). Trimming stripped 2 bases from V and 7 bases from J, with 11 bases between. CDR3 nucleotides: TGTGCCAGCAGCTTAAGTGACAGAGGTGAAGCTTTCTTT. Translating gives CASSLSDRGEAFF.

The rearrangement joins TRBV4-3 to TRBJ2-1; D unresolved. The V and J ends lost 1 base and 0 bases respectively, with 7 bases between them. This CDR3 spans 15 amino acids. Per germline, CDR1 LGHNA and CDR2 YSLEER. The CDR3 DNA is TGCGCCAGCAGCCAAGTTCAAAGCTCCTACAATGAGCAGTTCTTC. Its protein is CASSQVQSSYNEQFF.

The chain is built from TRBV11-2 and TRBJ1-1; TRBD1 might be the D (5 bases). The CDR3 is 14 residues long. The germline V and J ends were trimmed by 7 bases and 4 bases, with 16 bases remaining between them. Germline CDR1 is SGHAT and CDR2 is FQNNGV. DNA for the CDR3: TGTGCCAGCAAACTCGCCGGTAGGGGCACTGAAGCTTTCTTT. Residues: CASKLAGRGTEAFF.